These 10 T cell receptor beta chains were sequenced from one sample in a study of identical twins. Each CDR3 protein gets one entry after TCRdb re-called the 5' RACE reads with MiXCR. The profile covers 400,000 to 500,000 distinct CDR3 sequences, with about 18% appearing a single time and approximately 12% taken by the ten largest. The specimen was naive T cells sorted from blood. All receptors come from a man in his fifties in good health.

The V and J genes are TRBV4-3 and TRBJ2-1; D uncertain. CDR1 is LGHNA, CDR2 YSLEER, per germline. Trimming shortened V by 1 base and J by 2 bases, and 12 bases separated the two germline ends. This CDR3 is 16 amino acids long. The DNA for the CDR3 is TGCGCCAGCAGCCAAGTCGGAGAGGCCCCCTACAATGAGCAGTTCTTC. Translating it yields CASSQVGEAPYNEQFF.

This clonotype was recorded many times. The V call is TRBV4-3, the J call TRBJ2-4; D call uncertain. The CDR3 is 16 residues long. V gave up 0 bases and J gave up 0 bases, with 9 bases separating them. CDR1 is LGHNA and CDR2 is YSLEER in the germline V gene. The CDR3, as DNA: TGCGCCAGCAGCCAAGATTGGATACTAGCCAAAAACATTCAGTACTTC. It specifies CASSQDWILAKNIQYF.

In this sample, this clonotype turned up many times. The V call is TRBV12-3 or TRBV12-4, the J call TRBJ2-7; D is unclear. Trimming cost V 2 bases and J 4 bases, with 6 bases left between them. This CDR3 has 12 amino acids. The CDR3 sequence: CASSLNTYEQYF. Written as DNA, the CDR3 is TGTGCCAGCAGTTTAAACACATACGAGCAGTACTTC.

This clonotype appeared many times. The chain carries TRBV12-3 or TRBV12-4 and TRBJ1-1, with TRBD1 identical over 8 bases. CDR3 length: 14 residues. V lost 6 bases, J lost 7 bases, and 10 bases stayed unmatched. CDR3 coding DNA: TGTGCCAGCAGCCCCGGACAGGGAGGAGGTGAAGCTTTCTTT. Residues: CASSPGQGGGEAFF.

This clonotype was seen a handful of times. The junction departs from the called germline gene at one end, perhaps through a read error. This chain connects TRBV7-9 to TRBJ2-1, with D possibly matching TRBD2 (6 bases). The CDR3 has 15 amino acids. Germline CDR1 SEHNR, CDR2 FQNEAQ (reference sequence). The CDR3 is CASSLDGGDYNGQFF. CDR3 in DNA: TGTGCCAGCAGCTTAGATGGCGGGGATTACAATGGGCAGTTCTTC. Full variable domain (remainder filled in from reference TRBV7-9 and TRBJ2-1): DTGVSQNPRHKITKRGQNVTFRCDPISEHNRLYWYRQTLGQGPEFLTYFQNEAQLEKSRLLSDRFSAERPKGSFSTLEIQRTEQGDSAMYLCASSLDGGDYNGQFFGPGTRLTVL.

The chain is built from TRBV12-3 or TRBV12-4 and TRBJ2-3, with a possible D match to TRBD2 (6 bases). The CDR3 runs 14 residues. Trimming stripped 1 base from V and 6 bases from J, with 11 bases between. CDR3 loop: CASSLGGTGDTQYF. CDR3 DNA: TGTGCCAGCAGTTTAGGGGGGACTGGGGATACGCAGTATTTT.

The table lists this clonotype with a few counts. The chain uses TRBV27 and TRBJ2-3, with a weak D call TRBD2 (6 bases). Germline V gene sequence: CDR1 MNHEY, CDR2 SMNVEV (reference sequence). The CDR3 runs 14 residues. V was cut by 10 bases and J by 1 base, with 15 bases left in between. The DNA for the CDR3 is TGTGCCATCCGTCCCGGCGGGGGCACAGATACGCAGTATTTT. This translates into CAIRPGGGTDTQYF.

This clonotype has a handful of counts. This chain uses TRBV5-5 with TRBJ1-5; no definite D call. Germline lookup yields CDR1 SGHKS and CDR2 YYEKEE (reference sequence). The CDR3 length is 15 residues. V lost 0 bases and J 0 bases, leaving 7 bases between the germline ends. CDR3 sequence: CASSLVGNSNQPQHF. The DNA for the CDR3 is TGTGCCAGCAGCTTGGTCGGGAATAGCAATCAGCCCCAGCATTTT. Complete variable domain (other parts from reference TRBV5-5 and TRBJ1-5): DAGVTQSPTHLIKTRGQQVTLRCSPISGHKSVSWYQQVLGQGPQFIFQYYEKEERGRGNFPDRFSARQFPNYSSELNVNALLLGDSALYLCASSLVGNSNQPQHFGDGTRLSIL.

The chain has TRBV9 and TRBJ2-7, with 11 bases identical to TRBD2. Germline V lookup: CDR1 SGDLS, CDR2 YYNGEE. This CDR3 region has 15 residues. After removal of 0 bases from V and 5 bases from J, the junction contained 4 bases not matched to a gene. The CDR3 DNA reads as TGTGCCAGCAGCGTAGGACTAGCGGGACCGAACGAGCAGTACTTC. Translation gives CASSVGLAGPNEQYF.

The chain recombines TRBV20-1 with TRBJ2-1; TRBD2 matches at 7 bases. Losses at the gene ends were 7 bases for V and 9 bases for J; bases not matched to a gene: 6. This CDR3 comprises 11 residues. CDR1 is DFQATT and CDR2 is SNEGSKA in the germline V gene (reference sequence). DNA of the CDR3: TGCAGTGGTTATGCGGGGGTTGAGCAGTTCTTC. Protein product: CSGYAGVEQFF.